The following is a T cell receptor beta chain sequence with its context. The CDR3 is made up of 14 amino acids. V lost 7 bases and J lost 0; bases outside the gene matches: 5. Germline lookup yields CDR1 MNHEY and CDR2 SVGAGI. The record originates from a study of technical replicates of blood from a few donors. Clones were read by immunoSEQ multiplex PCR, and TCRdb kept only the in-frame ones, dropping some. The sample carries about 72,000 clones, roughly 95% recorded once. The chain is built from TRBV6-5 and TRBJ1-2, with TRBD1 identical over 7 bases. The sequence derives from a human donor in good health. Sequencing input: T cells isolated from PBMCs. CDR3 in amino acids: CASTDREANYGYTF. The CDR3 bases are TGTGCCAGCACCGACAGGGAAGCTAACTATGGCTACACCTTC.